Each of the 19 T cell receptor beta chains below was sequenced from the same sample in a study of T cells in localized non-small cell lung cancer (dated by TCRdb to the early 2020s). Library generation was performed with the immunoSEQ multiplex PCR assay. The table comes from immuneACCESS by way of TCRdb, which keeps in-frame sequences with V and J called. Part of the clones is missing from these tables; in studies checked, under half for an unresolved V gene and the rest for unknown reasons. The sample has roughly 4,100 clones on record, about 42% of them singletons. Approximately 6.2% of the sample is in the top ten clones. The sample here was lung tumor tissue, taken before any cancer treatment. These receptor sequences come from a woman aged 35-75 years with stage I lung adenocarcinoma.

This clone has a handful of counts. The chain employs TRBV19 and TRBJ2-1; TRBD1 matches 9 bases. CDR1 and CDR2 (germline): LNHDA, SQIVND (reference sequence). The trim removed 5 bases at V and 3 bases at J, leaving 8 bases unmatched. The CDR3 covers 16 residues. CDR3 in DNA: TGTGCCAGTAGTCTGATCGGGGACAGGGACTACAATGAGCAGTTCTTC. Its translation is CASSLIGDRDYNEQFF.

This clone has only a few counts. Here the CDR3 reads CAISESGQGSTNEKLFF. As DNA, the CDR3 is TGTGCCATCAGTGAGTCGGGACAGGGATCAACTAATGAAAAACTGTTTTTT. This sequence joins TRBV10-3 and TRBJ1-4, with 9 positions matching TRBD1. CDR3 length: 17 residues. The germline V gene encodes CDR1 ENHRY and CDR2 SYGVKD. The J segment lost 0 bases and the V segment lost 0 bases, leaving 2 bases of the junction unmatched.

Worth noting for this clone: Additional DNA sequences in this sample encode the identical CDR3. This chain links TRBV19 with TRBJ2-7; tentative D call: TRBD1 (6 bases). V was pared by 5 bases and J by 3 bases, with 11 bases between. The V gene's germline CDR1 is LNHDA and CDR2 SQIVND (reference sequence). This CDR3 region has 13 residues. The CDR3 DNA follows: TGTGCCAGTAGTCCCCGGACAGTCTACGAGCAGTACTTC. Translated: CASSPRTVYEQYF. The whole variable domain, filled in from reference TRBV19 and TRBJ2-7, reads DGGITQSPKYLFRKEGQNVTLSCEQNLNHDAMYWYRQDPGQGLRLIYYSQIVNDFQKGDIAEGYSVSREKKESFPLTVTSAQKNPTAFYLCASSPRTVYEQYFGPGTRLTVT.

In this sample, this clone turned up a few times. This chain uses TRBV10-2 with TRBJ1-3; D call uncertain. Trimming took off 4 bases at V and 0 bases at J, with 4 bases between the two ends. The germline V gene encodes CDR1 WSHSY and CDR2 SAAADI. CDR3 length: 13 residues. CDR3 nucleotides: TGCGCCAGCAGTGGCAACTCTGGAAACACCATATATTTT. Translated: CASSGNSGNTIYF.

This clone rates as large. The chain employs TRBV9 and TRBJ2-1, with D tentatively TRBD2 (6 bases). This CDR3 comprises 15 residues. Germline V lookup: CDR1 SGDLS, CDR2 YYNGEE. The germline V and J ends were trimmed by 1 base and 3 bases, with 11 bases remaining between them. The CDR3 here is CASSVLDGSYNEQFF. DNA for the CDR3: TGTGCCAGCAGCGTATTGGACGGGAGCTACAATGAGCAGTTCTTC.

The rearrangement links TRBV18 to TRBJ2-2, with D uncertain. Trimming stripped 2 bases from V and 5 bases from J, with 6 bases between. This CDR3 spans 13 amino acids. Germline CDR1 and CDR2: KGHSH and LQKENI. CDR3 in amino acids: CASSPGQTGELFF. The CDR3 coding sequence is TGTGCCAGCTCACCAGGCCAAACCGGGGAGCTGTTTTTT.

The chain links TRBV19 to TRBJ2-1, with TRBD2 identical over 10 bases. The CDR3 runs to 15 residues. The ends lost 3 bases at V and 7 bases at J; junction bases unmatched: 6. In germline, CDR1 is LNHDA, CDR2 SQIVND (reference sequence). The CDR3 DNA sequence: TGTGCCAGTAGTATTCTAGCGGGAGAGGGAAATGAGCAGTTCTTC. Translating it yields CASSILAGEGNEQFF. The variable domain in full, completed from reference TRBV19 and TRBJ2-1, reads DGGITQSPKYLFRKEGQNVTLSCEQNLNHDAMYWYRQDPGQGLRLIYYSQIVNDFQKGDIAEGYSVSREKKESFPLTVTSAQKNPTAFYLCASSILAGEGNEQFFGPGTRLTVL.

This clone has only a few counts. The V and J genes are TRBV25-1 and TRBJ2-1; D not resolved. The CDR3 is 12 amino acids. Trimming pared 4 bases from V and 4 bases from J, leaving 5 bases between. Germline CDR1 MGHDK, CDR2 SYGVNS. The CDR3 DNA sequence: TGTGCCAGCAGTGTGCTTTACAATGAGCAGTTCTTC. Translation gives CASSVLYNEQFF. Full variable domain (rest looked up from reference TRBV25-1 and TRBJ2-1): EADIYQTPRYLVIGTGKKITLECSQTMGHDKMYWYQQDPGMELHLIHYSYGVNSTEKGDLSSESTVSRIRTEHFPLTLESARPSHTSQYLCASSVLYNEQFFGPGTRLTVL.

A few counts support this clone. The genes are TRBV9 and TRBJ2-7; 11 bases are a match to TRBD2. This CDR3 is 17 amino acids long. Germline V gene data show CDR1 as SGDLS and CDR2 as YYNGEE. Trimming removed 4 bases from V and 1 base from J; junction bases left unmatched: 10. CDR3 bases: TGTGCCAGCAGCCTCCCCACTTCTAGCGGGAGGTCCTACGAGCAGTACTTC. It encodes CASSLPTSSGRSYEQYF.

The chain couples TRBV29-1 to TRBJ1-1; D may be TRBD1 (6 bases). Germline V gene sequence: CDR1 SQVTM, CDR2 ANQGSEA. This CDR3 comprises 17 residues. The V gene lost 6 bases and the J gene lost 0 bases, with 23 bases spanning the gap. The CDR3 protein is CSVPPEGGTTLNTEAFF. In nucleotides, the CDR3 is TGCAGCGTCCCGCCGGAGGGGGGGACCACCTTGAACACTGAAGCTTTCTTT.

J is TRBJ2-7 and V is TRBV7-5; TRBD2 is the table's D call, not checked against the DNA. TRBV7-5 is a pseudogene segment. The CDR3 sequence is 15 residues long. CDR3 nucleotide sequence: TGTGCCAGCAGTTTACTAGCGGGAGGGGGAAACGAGCAGTACTTC. Its translation is CASSLLAGGGNEQYF.

There are a few counts of this clone. The chain employs TRBV11-3 and TRBJ2-5; the D call may be TRBD1 or TRBD2 (6 bases each). CDR3 length equals 15 residues. V lost 1 base and J 4 bases, leaving 13 bases between the germline ends. Germline CDR1 is SGHNT and CDR2 is YENEEA. CDR3 protein: CASSLGWGASETQYF. CDR3 sequence (DNA): TGTGCCAGCAGCTTAGGATGGGGGGCGTCAGAGACCCAGTACTTC.

The gene calls are TRBV28 and TRBJ1-3, with D maybe TRBD1 (6 bases). Between the trimmed V and J ends, which lost 6 bases and 4 bases, there was a span of 10 bases. The CDR3 is 13 amino acids. Germline CDR1 MDHEN, CDR2 SYDVKM. The CDR3 is CASSTGLGNTIYF. Here the CDR3 DNA reads TGTGCCAGCAGCACAGGGTTGGGAAACACCATATATTTT.

This clone turned up a few times. An end of the junction does not agree with germline; a read error may underlie this. The J gene is TRBJ1-2, the V gene TRBV7-1; D uncertain. TRBV7-1 is annotated as an ORF whose role is uncertain. The CDR3 is made up of 14 amino acids. The CDR3 DNA follows: TGTGCCAGCAGCCCAGCTCGAAAGACCTATGGCTACACCTTC. It yields the protein CASSPARKTYGYTF.

This clone has just a few counts. This rearrangement joins TRBV11-3 to TRBJ2-7; D may be TRBD1 or TRBD2 (7 bases each). This CDR3 contains 15 residues. Germline V lookup: CDR1 SGHNT, CDR2 YENEEA. V dropped 5 bases and J dropped 3 bases, with 17 bases sitting between them. The CDR3, as DNA: TGTGCCAGCAGCCCCCAGGGGGGGACGAACTACGAGCAGTACTTC. Translation gives CASSPQGGTNYEQYF.

The chain couples TRBV29-1 to TRBJ2-7; 11 positions match TRBD2. The ends lost 5 bases at V and 3 bases at J; junction bases unmatched: 6. The CDR3 has 14 residues. Germline-derived CDR1 and CDR2 are SQVTM and ANQGSEA. CDR3: CSVPRLAGIYEQYF. Here the CDR3 DNA reads TGCAGCGTTCCTAGACTAGCGGGGATCTACGAGCAGTACTTC.

The J gene is TRBJ2-5, the V gene TRBV9; TRBD2 aligns across 14 bases. Losses at the gene ends were 3 bases for V and 5 bases for J; bases not matched to a gene: 6. The CDR3 is made up of 16 amino acids. Germline lookup yields CDR1 SGDLS and CDR2 YYNGEE. CDR3 sequence: CASSAGGLAGVETQYF. CDR3 nucleotide sequence: TGTGCCAGCAGCGCTGGGGGACTAGCGGGAGTGGAGACCCAGTACTTC. Variable domain in full (rest from reference TRBV9 and TRBJ2-5): DSGVTQTPKHLITATGQRVTLRCSPRSGDLSVYWYQQSLDQGLQFLIQYYNGEERAKGNILERFSAQQFPDLHSELNLSSLELGDSALYFCASSAGGLAGVETQYFGPGTRLLVL.

For this clone: Compared with germline, one end of the junction differs, possibly owing to a read error. The chain couples TRBV5-1 to TRBJ1-1; D uncertain. The germline gives CDR1 SGHRS, CDR2 YFSETQ. The CDR3 is 14 amino acids. Here the CDR3 DNA reads TGCGCCAGCAAGGGCATGGCGATGAACACTAAAGCTTTCTTT. Translation gives CASKGMAMNTKAFF. Looking up the rest from reference TRBV5-1 and TRBJ1-1 gives the full variable domain: KAGVTQTPRYLIKTRGQQVTLSCSPISGHRSVSWYQQTPGQGLQFLFEYFSETQRNKGNFPGRFSGRQFSNSRSEMNVSTLELGDSALYLCASKGMAMNTKAFFGQGTRLTVV.

The chain is built from TRBV28 and TRBJ1-2; 8 bases line up with TRBD1. Germline CDR1 reads MDHEN; CDR2 reads SYDVKM. The CDR3 spans 14 residues. Trimming took 4 bases from V and 6 from J; bases not matched to a gene: 7. This CDR3 is CASSWGAGGDGYTF. The CDR3 DNA follows: TGTGCCAGCAGTTGGGGAGCAGGGGGCGATGGCTACACCTTC.